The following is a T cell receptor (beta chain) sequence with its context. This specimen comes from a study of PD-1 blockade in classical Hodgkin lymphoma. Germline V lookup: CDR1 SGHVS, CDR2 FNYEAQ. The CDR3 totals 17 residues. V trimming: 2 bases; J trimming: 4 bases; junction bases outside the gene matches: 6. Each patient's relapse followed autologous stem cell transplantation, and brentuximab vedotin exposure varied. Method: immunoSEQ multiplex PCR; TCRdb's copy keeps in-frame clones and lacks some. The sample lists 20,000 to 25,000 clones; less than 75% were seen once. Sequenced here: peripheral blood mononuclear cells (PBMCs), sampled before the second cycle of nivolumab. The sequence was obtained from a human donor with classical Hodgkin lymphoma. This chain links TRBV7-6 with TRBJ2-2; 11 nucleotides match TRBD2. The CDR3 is CASSLKGLAVSTGELFF. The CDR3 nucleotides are TGTGCCAGCAGCTTAAAGGGACTAGCGGTGTCCACCGGGGAGCTGTTTTTT.